Each of the 6 T cell receptor beta chains below was sequenced from the same sample in a study of cytomegalovirus exposure and HLA in healthy donors. Both 60 Vbeta primers and 13 Jbeta primers went into the PCR. Only in-frame clones appear in the TCRdb table, and some are missing; sequencing was by immunoSEQ multiplex PCR. This table has some 140,000 clones, approximately 79% appearing once. The source material was PBMCs. These receptors originate from a man aged 40-50 years in good health and CMV-seropositive.

The CDR3 region has the DNA TGTGCCAGCAGTTTAGATTGGAGTACAGGGGGCGGCTACACCTTC. It is translated as CASSLDWSTGGGYTF. The gene calls are TRBV27 and TRBJ1-2, with 9 nucleotides matching TRBD1. Germline V CDR1 and CDR2: MNHEY, SMNVEV (reference sequence). This CDR3 is built from 15 residues. The junction had 9 bases not matched to a gene; V was cut back by 2 bases and J by 8 bases.

V usage is TRBV29-1 and J usage is TRBJ2-5; weak D call: TRBD2 (7 bases). The germline V gene has CDR1 SQVTM and CDR2 ANQGSEA. The CDR3 has 13 amino acids. Trimming stripped 3 bases from V and 4 bases from J, with 12 bases between. The CDR3 DNA follows: TGCAGCGTTGACAAGGGGGGGGCAGAGACCCAGTACTTC. Encoded protein: CSVDKGGAETQYF.

The rearrangement uses TRBV5-1 and TRBJ1-5, with D uncertain. Germline loops: CDR1 SGHRS, CDR2 YFSETQ. V shed 5 bases and J shed 0 bases, with 12 bases lying between them. The length of the CDR3 is 15 residues. In nucleotides, the CDR3 is TGCGCCAGCAGGAACAGTACTTATAGCAATCAGCCCCAGCATTTT. It encodes CASRNSTYSNQPQHF. Supplemented by reference TRBV5-1 and TRBJ1-5, the full variable domain reads KAGVTQTPRYLIKTRGQQVTLSCSPISGHRSVSWYQQTPGQGLQFLFEYFSETQRNKGNFPGRFSGRQFSNSRSEMNVSTLELGDSALYLCASRNSTYSNQPQHFGDGTRLSIL.

The genes are TRBV11-3 and TRBJ2-1, with D possibly TRBD1 on 5 matching bases. V was trimmed by 4 bases and J by 7 bases, leaving 8 bases between them. Germline values: CDR1 SGHNT, CDR2 YENEEA. This CDR3 is built from 12 residues. This chain's CDR3 is CASSYRKNEQFF. CDR3 nucleotides: TGTGCCAGCAGCTACAGGAAAAATGAGCAGTTCTTC.

The chain combines TRBV2 with TRBJ2-7, with D possibly TRBD2 on 6 matching bases. Germline V CDR1 and CDR2: SNHLY, FYNNEI. V lost 6 bases, J lost 2 bases, and 17 bases lay in between. The CDR3 sequence is 15 residues long. The CDR3 sequence: CASSNTGDFTYEQYF. The CDR3 nucleotides are TGTGCCAGCAGCAACACGGGGGACTTTACCTACGAGCAGTACTTC.

The CDR3 DNA sequence: TGTGCCAGCAGTCGTCCCGGGACTAGCGGTCCTATCTACGAGCAGTACTTC. This gives the protein CASSRPGTSGPIYEQYF. V gene TRBV27 combines with J gene TRBJ2-7, with 11 bases matching TRBD2. V was clipped by 5 bases and J by 3 bases; unmatched bases: 12. The CDR3 length is 17 residues. In germline, CDR1 is MNHEY, CDR2 SMNVEV (reference sequence).